The 9 T cell receptor beta chains below come from one sample, sequenced in a study of beta chain features in type 1 diabetes. As every portion of the isolated RNA was reverse transcribed, the sequencing read expressed TCRB transcripts. Clones were read by immunoSEQ multiplex PCR, and TCRdb kept only the in-frame ones, dropping some. This repertoire shows about 360,000 clones, roughly 13% found once; its top ten account for more than 0.015%. The specimen was naive CD4+ T cells from blood. These receptors all stem from a man between 18 and 29 years old in good health.

The chain joins TRBV6-4 to TRBJ2-1, with 9 positions matching TRBD1. J lost 8 bases, V lost 6 bases, and 8 bases had no gene match. This CDR3 is built from 14 residues. Per germline, CDR1 MRHNA and CDR2 SNTAGT. In DNA form, the CDR3 reads TGTGCCAGCAGCGGGACAGGGTTTTACGATGAGCAGTTCTTC. Translation: CASSGTGFYDEQFF.

The CDR3 here is CASRKLTGEVEQYF. The DNA for the CDR3 is TGTGCCAGCAGGAAACTGACAGGGGAAGTCGAGCAGTACTTC. V and J are TRBV6-5 and TRBJ2-7, with 8 positions matching TRBD1. The CDR3 covers 14 residues. Germline-derived CDR1 and CDR2 are MNHEY and SVGAGI. V shed 6 bases and J 6 bases; nucleotides not matched to a gene: 10.

The chain recombines TRBV2 with TRBJ2-1, with 8 bases that match TRBD2. There are 14 residues in the CDR3. V was clipped by 5 bases and J by 9 bases; unmatched bases: 9. Germline V gives CDR1 SNHLY, CDR2 FYNNEI. This CDR3 reads CASSRAGAGIEQFF. The CDR3 coding sequence is TGTGCCAGCAGTCGAGCGGGAGCGGGAATTGAGCAGTTCTTC.

There are a few counts of this clone. This chain uses TRBV11-2 with TRBJ1-1; 7 bases map to TRBD1. The CDR3 is 17 residues long. V lost 5 bases and J lost 5; bases outside the gene matches: 17. CDR1 and CDR2 from the germline V gene are SGHAT and FQNNGV. The DNA for the CDR3 is TGTGCCAGCAGCCACATCCCGGGACAGTATTTGAGGACTGAAGCTTTCTTT. The encoded protein is CASSHIPGQYLRTEAFF.

The CDR3 spells CASSEREKLFF. The DNA for the CDR3 is TGTGCCAGCAGTGAGCGTGAAAAACTGTTTTTT. V gene TRBV2 combines with J gene TRBJ1-4; D gene uncertain. The V and J ends lost 3 bases and 7 bases respectively, with 3 bases between them. This CDR3 is 11 amino acids long. Germline V gene sequence: CDR1 SNHLY, CDR2 FYNNEI.

This clone was counted only a few times. The chain links TRBV6-6 to TRBJ2-3; D perhaps matches TRBD2 (6 bases). Trimming stripped 5 bases from V and 3 bases from J, with 9 bases between. CDR3 length equals 13 residues. Germline CDR1 MNHNY, CDR2 SVGAGI (reference sequence). The CDR3 loop reads CASSATRTDTQYF. CDR3 nucleotide sequence: TGTGCCAGCAGTGCGACTAGGACAGATACGCAGTATTTT.

The chain recombines TRBV7-8 with TRBJ1-3; TRBD1 matches 8 bases. The CDR3 length is 14 residues. Germline trimming cut 5 bases from V and 4 bases from J; bases unmatched to any gene: 4. Per germline, CDR1 SGHVS and CDR2 FQNEAQ. CDR3: CASSPRDRGNTIYF. The DNA of the CDR3 is TGTGCCAGCAGCCCGAGGGACAGGGGAAACACCATATATTTT.

This clone occurred a few times. The chain carries TRBV6-5 and TRBJ2-7; 10 nucleotides align to TRBD1. The germline CDR1 and CDR2 sequences are MNHEY and SVGAGI. This CDR3 is built from 14 residues. V shed 6 bases and J 6 bases; nucleotides not matched to a gene: 8. CDR3 in DNA: TGTGCCAGCAGACCCGGGACAGGGGTTGGCGAGCAGTACTTC. Translated: CASRPGTGVGEQYF.

In its sample, this clone was seen a few times. The V and J genes are TRBV7-8 and TRBJ2-1; weak D call: TRBD2 (6 bases). This CDR3 is 15 amino acids long. Trimming cost V 1 base and J 2 bases, with 9 bases left between them. Per the germline V gene, CDR1 is SGHVS and CDR2 is FQNEAQ. This chain's CDR3 is CASSLEGLPYNEQFF. In DNA, the CDR3 is TGTGCCAGCAGCTTAGAGGGACTGCCCTACAATGAGCAGTTCTTC. The whole variable domain, filled in from reference TRBV7-8 and TRBJ2-1, reads GAGVSQSPRYKVAKRGQDVALRCDPISGHVSLFWYQQALGQGPEFLTYFQNEAQLDKSGLPSDRFFAERPEGSVSTLKIQRTQQEDSAVYLCASSLEGLPYNEQFFGPGTRLTVL.